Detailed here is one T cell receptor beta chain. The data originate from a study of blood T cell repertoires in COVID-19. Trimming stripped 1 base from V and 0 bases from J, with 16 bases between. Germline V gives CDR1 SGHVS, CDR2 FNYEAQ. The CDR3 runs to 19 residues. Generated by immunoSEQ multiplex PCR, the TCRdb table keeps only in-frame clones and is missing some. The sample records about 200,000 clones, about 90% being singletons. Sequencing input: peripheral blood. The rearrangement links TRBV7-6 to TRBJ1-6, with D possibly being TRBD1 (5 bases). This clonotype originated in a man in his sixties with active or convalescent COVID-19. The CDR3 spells CASSLEAWGLSSYNSPLHF. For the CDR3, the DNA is TGTGCCAGCAGCTTAGAGGCTTGGGGCCTAAGCTCCTATAATTCACCCCTCCACTTT.